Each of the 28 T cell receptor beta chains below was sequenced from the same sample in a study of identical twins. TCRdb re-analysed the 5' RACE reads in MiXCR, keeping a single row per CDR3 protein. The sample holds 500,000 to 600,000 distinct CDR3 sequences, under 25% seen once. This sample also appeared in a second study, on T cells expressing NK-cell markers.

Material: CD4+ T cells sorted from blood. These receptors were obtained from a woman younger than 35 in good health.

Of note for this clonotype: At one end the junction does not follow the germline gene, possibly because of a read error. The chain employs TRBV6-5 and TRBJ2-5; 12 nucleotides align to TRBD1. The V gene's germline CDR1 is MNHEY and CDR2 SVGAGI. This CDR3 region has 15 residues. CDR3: CVSSYGTGGQATQYF. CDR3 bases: TGTGTCAGCAGTTACGGGACAGGGGGCCAGGCGACCCAGTACTTC.

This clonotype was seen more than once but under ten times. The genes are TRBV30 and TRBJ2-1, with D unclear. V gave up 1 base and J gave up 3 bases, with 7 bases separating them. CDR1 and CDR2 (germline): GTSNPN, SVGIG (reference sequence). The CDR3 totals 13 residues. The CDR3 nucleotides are TGTGCCTGGAGTGAGGACGTCTACAATGAGCAGTTCTTC. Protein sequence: CAWSEDVYNEQFF.

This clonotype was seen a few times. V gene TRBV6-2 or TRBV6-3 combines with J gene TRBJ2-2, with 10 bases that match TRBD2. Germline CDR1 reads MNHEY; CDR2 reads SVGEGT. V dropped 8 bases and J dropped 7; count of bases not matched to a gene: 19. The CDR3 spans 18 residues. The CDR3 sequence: CASRNYLAGVAFGGELFF. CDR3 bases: TGTGCCAGCCGTAACTATCTAGCGGGAGTGGCTTTCGGCGGGGAGCTGTTTTTT.

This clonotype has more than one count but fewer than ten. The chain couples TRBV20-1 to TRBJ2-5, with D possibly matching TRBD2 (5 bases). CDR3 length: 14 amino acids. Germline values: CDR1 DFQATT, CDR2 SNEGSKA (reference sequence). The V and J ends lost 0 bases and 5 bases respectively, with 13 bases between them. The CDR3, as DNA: TGCAGTGCTAGAGATTCACTAGGGCTGGAGACCCAGTACTTC. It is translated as CSARDSLGLETQYF.

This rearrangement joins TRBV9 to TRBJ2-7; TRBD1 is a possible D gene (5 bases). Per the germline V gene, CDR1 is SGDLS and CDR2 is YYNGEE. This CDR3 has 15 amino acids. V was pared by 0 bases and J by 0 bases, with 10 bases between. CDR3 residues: CASSVARGNSYEQYF. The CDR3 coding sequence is TGTGCCAGCAGCGTAGCTAGGGGAAACTCCTACGAGCAGTACTTC.

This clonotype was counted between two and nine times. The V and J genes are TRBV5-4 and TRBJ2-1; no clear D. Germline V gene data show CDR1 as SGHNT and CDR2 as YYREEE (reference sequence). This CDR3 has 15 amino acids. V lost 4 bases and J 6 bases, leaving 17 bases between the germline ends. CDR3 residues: CASSPESSLSNEQFF. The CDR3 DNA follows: TGTGCCAGCAGCCCGGAGTCGTCTCTCTCCAATGAGCAGTTCTTC.

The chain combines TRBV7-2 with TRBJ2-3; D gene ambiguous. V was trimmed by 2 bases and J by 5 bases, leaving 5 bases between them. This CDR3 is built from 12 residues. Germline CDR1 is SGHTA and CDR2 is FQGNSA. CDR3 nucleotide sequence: TGTGCCAGCAGCTTATTCTTAGATACGCAGTATTTT. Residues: CASSLFLDTQYF.

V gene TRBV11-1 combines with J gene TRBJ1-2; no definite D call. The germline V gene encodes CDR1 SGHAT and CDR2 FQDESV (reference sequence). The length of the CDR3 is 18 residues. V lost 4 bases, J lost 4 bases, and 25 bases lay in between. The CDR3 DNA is TGTGCCAGCAGCTCGCCTAGGTTAATTGTTACGGGAGCCTATGGCTACACCTTC. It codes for CASSSPRLIVTGAYGYTF.

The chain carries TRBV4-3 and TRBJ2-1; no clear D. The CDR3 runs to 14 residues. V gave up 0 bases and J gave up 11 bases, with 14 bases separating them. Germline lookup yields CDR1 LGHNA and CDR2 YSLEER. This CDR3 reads CASSQDGWSTKQFF. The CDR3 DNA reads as TGCGCCAGCAGCCAAGATGGATGGAGCACCAAGCAGTTCTTC.

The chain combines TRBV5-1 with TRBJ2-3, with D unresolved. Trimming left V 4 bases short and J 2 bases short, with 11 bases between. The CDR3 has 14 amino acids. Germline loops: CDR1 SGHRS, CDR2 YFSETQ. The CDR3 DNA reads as TGCGCCAGCAGCCTCAGACTGTTCACAGATACGCAGTATTTT. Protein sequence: CASSLRLFTDTQYF.

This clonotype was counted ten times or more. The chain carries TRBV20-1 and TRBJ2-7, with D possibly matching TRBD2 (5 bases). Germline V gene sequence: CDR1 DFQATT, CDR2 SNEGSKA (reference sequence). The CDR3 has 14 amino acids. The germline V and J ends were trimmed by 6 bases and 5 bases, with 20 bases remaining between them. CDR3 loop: CSARRTNTLHEQYF. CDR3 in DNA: TGCAGTGCCCGGAGGACGAACACCCTTCACGAGCAGTACTTC.

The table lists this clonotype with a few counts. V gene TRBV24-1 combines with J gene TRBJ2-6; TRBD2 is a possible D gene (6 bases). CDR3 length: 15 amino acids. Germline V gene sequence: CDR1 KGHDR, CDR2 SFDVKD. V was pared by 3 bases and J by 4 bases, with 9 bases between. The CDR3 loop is CATSDRRDGANVLTF. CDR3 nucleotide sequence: TGTGCCACCAGTGATCGGAGGGACGGGGCCAACGTCCTGACTTTC.

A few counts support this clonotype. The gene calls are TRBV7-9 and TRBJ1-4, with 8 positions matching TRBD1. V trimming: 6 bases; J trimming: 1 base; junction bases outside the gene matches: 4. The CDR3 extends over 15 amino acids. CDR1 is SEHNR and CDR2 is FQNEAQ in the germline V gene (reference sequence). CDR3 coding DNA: TGTGCCAGCAGACCTGACAGGGGAACTAATGAAAAACTGTTTTTT. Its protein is CASRPDRGTNEKLFF.

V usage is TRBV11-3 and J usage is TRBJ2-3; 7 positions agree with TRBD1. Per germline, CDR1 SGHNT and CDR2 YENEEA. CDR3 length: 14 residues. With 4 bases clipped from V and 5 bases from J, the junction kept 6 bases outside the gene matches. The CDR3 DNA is TGTGCCAGCAGCTCTAGGACAGGAGAAGATACGCAGTATTTT. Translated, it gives CASSSRTGEDTQYF.

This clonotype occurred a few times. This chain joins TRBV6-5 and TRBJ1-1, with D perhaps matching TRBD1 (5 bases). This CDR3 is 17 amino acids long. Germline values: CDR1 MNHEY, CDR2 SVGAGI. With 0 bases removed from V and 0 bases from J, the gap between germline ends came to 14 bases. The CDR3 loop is CASSYSRGLFMNTEAFF. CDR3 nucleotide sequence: TGTGCCAGCAGTTACTCGAGGGGCCTATTCATGAACACTGAAGCTTTCTTT.

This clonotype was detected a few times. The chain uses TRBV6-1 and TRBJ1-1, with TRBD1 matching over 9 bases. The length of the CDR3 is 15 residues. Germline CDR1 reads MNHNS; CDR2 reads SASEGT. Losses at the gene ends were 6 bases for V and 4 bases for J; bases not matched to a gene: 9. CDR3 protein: CASSRGGQGGTEAFF. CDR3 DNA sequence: TGTGCCAGCAGCCGTGGGGGACAGGGTGGCACTGAAGCTTTCTTT.

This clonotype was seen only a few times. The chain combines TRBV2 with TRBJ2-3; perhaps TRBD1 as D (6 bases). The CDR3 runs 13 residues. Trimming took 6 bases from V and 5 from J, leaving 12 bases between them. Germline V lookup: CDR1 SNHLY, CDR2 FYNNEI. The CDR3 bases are TGTGCCAGCAGGGACAGTGGTATAGATACGCAGTATTTT. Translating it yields CASRDSGIDTQYF.

CDR3: CASSEREDSGQYF. The CDR3 DNA follows: TGTGCCAGCAGCGAAAGGGAGGACTCGGGGCAGTACTTC. The chain employs TRBV2 and TRBJ2-7, with D tentatively TRBD2 (6 bases). Germline CDR1 SNHLY, CDR2 FYNNEI. Trimming pared 6 bases from V and 9 bases from J, leaving 18 bases between. This CDR3 is built from 13 residues.

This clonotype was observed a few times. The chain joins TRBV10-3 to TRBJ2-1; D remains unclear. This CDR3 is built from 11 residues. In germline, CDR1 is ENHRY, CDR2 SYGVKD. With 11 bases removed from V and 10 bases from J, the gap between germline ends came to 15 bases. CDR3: CAAGERTEQFF. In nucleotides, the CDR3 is TGTGCCGCCGGAGAGCGAACCGAGCAGTTCTTC.

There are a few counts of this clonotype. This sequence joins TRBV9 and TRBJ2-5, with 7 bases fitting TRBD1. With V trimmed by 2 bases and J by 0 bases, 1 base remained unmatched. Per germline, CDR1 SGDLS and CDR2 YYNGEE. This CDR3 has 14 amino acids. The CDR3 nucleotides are TGTGCCAGCAGCGTCGGACAGGACCAAGAGACCCAGTACTTC. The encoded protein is CASSVGQDQETQYF.

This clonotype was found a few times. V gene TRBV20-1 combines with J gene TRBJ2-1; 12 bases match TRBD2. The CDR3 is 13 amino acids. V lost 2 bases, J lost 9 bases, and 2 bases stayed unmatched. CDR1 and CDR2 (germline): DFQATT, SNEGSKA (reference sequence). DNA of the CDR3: TGCAGTGCTAGACTAGCGGGAGGGGCTGAGCAGTTCTTC. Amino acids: CSARLAGGAEQFF.

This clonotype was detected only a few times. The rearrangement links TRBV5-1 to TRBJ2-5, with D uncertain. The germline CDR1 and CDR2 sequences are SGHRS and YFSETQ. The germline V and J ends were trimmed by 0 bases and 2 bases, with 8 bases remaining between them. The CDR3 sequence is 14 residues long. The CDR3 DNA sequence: TGCGCCAGCAGCTTGGAGGTTGAACAAGAGACCCAGTACTTC. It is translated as CASSLEVEQETQYF.

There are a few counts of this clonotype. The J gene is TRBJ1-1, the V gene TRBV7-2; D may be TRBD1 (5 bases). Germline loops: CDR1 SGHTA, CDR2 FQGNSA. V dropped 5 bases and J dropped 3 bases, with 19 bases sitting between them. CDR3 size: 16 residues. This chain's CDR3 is CASSPPGEPGYTEAFF. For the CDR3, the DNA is TGTGCCAGCAGCCCCCCCGGGGAGCCAGGGTACACTGAAGCTTTCTTT.

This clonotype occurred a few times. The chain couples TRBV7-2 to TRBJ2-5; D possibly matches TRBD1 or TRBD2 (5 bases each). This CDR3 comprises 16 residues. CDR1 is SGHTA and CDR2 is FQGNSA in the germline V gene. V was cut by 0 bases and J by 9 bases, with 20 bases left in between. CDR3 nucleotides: TGTGCCAGCAGCTTAGCAGGGATAGGGGCGCCCGGGGCCCAGTACTTC. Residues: CASSLAGIGAPGAQYF. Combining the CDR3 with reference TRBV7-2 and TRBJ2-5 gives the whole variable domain GAGVSQSPSNKVTEKGKDVELRCDPISGHTALYWYRQSLGQGLEFLIYFQGNSAPDKSGLPSDRFSAERTGGSVSTLTIQRTQQEDSAVYLCASSLAGIGAPGAQYFGPGTRLLVL.

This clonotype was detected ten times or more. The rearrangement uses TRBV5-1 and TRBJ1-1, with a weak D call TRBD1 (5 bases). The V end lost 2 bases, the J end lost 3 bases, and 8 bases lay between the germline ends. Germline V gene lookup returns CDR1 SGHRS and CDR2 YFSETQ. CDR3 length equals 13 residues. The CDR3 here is CASSFGGDTEAFF. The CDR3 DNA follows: TGCGCCAGCAGCTTCGGGGGAGACACTGAAGCTTTCTTT.

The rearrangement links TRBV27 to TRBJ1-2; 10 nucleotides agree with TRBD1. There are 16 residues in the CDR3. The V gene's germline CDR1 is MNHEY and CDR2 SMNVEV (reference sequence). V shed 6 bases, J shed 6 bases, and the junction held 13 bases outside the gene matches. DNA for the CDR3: TGTGCCAGCAGGAGAGCAGGACAGGGGGTTGGGGATGGCTACACCTTC. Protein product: CASRRAGQGVGDGYTF.

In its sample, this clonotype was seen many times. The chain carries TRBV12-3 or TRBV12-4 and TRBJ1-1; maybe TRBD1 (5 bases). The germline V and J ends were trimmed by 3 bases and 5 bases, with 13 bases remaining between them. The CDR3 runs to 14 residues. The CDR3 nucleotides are TGTGCCAGCAGTTTCGGCAGGGTGGGGACTGAAGCTTTCTTT. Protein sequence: CASSFGRVGTEAFF.

CDR3 sequence reads: CASSLSGTDSYEQYF. As DNA, the CDR3 is TGCGCCAGCAGCTTATCGGGGACCGATTCCTACGAGCAGTACTTC. The chain links TRBV5-1 to TRBJ2-7; the D gene could be TRBD1 or TRBD2 (5 bases each). The CDR3 covers 15 residues. V dropped 2 bases and J dropped 1 base, with 13 bases sitting between them. Germline V lookup: CDR1 SGHRS, CDR2 YFSETQ.